Described below is a single T cell receptor beta chain sequence and its context. Its antigen is unknown. This entry is derived from a study of monozygotic twins with inflammatory bowel disease. Study conclusions and caveats: Lower sharing of clonotypes with other individuals was seen in IBD patients than in healthy twins. This was most marked in patients showing signs of disease activity. TCRbeta diversity (inverse Simpson) was lower in IBD patients than in healthy co-twins.

The CDR3 loop spans 16 amino acids. The germline CDR1 and CDR2 sequences are ENHRY and SYGVKD. Each TCR library used roughly 4,000 ng of total RNA. Eight separate reactions per sample yielded the cDNA. TCRdb reprocessed the 5' RACE reads and stores each CDR3 protein as one record, lacking DNA. The sample holds around 47,000 distinct CDR3 sequences. This sequence joins TRBV10-3 and TRBJ2-3; TCRdb indicates TRBD2, and absent DNA this call remains unverified. The origin of this receptor is a human donor with ulcerative colitis or Crohn's disease, or a healthy co-twin of an affected twin (not recorded which). Sequencing was done on a sample of blood. This chain's CDR3 is CAISASGGRGGDTQYF.